One and the same sample provided the 32 T cell receptor beta chains below, sequenced in a study of CD8+ T cells in alopecia areata. Cells from pooled cutaneous lymph nodes were sorted by CD4, CD8alpha, NKG2D, NKG2ACE and other markers. Following RNA extraction, reverse transcription yielded cDNA that acted as the sequencing template. Clones were read by immunoSEQ multiplex PCR, and TCRdb kept only the in-frame ones, dropping some. The sample shows over 250,000 clones, no singletons; the ten largest hold 1.2%. Sequencing input: CD4+ T cells sorted from a lymph node. These receptors originate from a C3H/HeJ mouse with alopecia areata. The strain's MHC haplotype is H2-k.

This clone has more than one count but fewer than ten. Gene names follow the mouse nomenclature. The read terminates 4 residues ahead of where the CDR3 ends, so the germline J gene completes it. This chain links TRBV1 with TRBJ2-4, with 8 bases aligning to TRBD1. The length of the CDR3 is 15 residues. Germline V gene data show CDR1 as NSQYPW and CDR2 as LRSPGD (reference sequence). This CDR3 is CTCSAEGRGPNTLYF. The covered CDR3 bases are TGCACCTGCAGTGCAGAGGGCAGGGGGCCGAAC.

This clone showed up just a few times. Gene names denote mouse genes. From the germline J gene comes the end of the CDR3, since the read stops 4 residues before it. Distinct nucleotide sequences in the sample also encode this CDR3. The chain employs TRBV19 and TRBJ2-3; unclear D gene. The germline V gene has CDR1 FNHDT and CDR2 SITEND (reference sequence). This CDR3 is built from 14 residues. V lost 1 base, J lost 0 bases, and 6 bases lay in between. The sequenced CDR3 bases are TGTGCCAGCAGTATACCACAAAGTGCAGAA. Protein product: CASSIPQSAE. The whole CDR3 is CASSIPQSAETLYF.

Notes on this clone: Mouse germline and gene names are used. The read gets to within 4 residues of the CDR3 end, and the germline J gene fills in the rest. The chain recombines TRBV5 with TRBJ1-1; D not certain. The CDR3 loop spans 14 amino acids. V was pared by 0 bases and J by 2 bases, with 7 bases between. The germline gives CDR1 LGHNA, CDR2 YNLKQL (reference sequence). CDR3: CASSQDNSNTEVFF. CDR3 DNA (partial): TGTGCCAGCAGCCAAGATAACAGCAACACA.

This clone was counted between two and nine times. Mouse gene names apply. The CDR3 bases that were read are TGTGCTAGCAGTAGAGGACAGGGAGTCACA. Amino acids: CASSRGQGVT. The complete CDR3 reads CASSRGQGVTEVFF. This rearrangement joins TRBV17 to TRBJ1-1; TRBD1 matches at 7 bases. The read ends 4 residues early relative to the CDR3; the germline J gene fills the gap. The J segment lost 4 bases and the V segment lost 1 base, leaving 3 bases of the junction unmatched. Germline lookup yields CDR1 MNHDT and CDR2 YYDKIL. This CDR3 has 14 residues.

This clone appeared a few times. The genes are named according to mouse. From the germline J gene comes the end of the CDR3, since the read stops 4 residues before it. The same CDR3 is also encoded by other DNA sequences in this sample. This rearrangement joins TRBV17 to TRBJ2-2; 8 bases are a match to TRBD1. Germline CDR1 MNHDT, CDR2 YYDKIL. The V segment lost 5 bases and the J segment 4 bases; nucleotides outside the gene matches: 6. The CDR3 totals 15 residues. The CDR3: CASSPDRGGTGQLYF. CDR3 DNA (partial): TGTGCTAGCAGTCCCGACAGGGGAGGCACCGGG.

Turning to this clone: The gene names here belong to mouse. The sequenced fragment ends 4 residues before the CDR3 boundary, so the rest is inferred from the germline J gene. The J gene is TRBJ2-5, the V gene TRBV13-1; 9 bases align to TRBD2. The CDR3 extends over 15 amino acids. CDR1 and CDR2 (germline): NSHNY, SYGAGN. The sequenced part of the CDR3 DNA is TGTGCCAGCAGTGATGGGGGACTGGGTAAAGAC. Translated: CASSDGGLGKD. In full, the CDR3 is CASSDGGLGKDTQYF.

Worth noting for this clone: Mouse germline and gene names are used. Read coverage stops 4 residues before the CDR3 terminus; the germline J gene supplies the remainder. Other DNA sequences in the sample encode the same CDR3. This rearrangement joins TRBV5 to TRBJ2-7, with D maybe TRBD1 (5 bases). V shed 6 bases and J shed 3 bases, with 9 bases lying between them. Germline V CDR1 and CDR2: LGHNA, YNLKQL (reference sequence). This CDR3 contains 12 residues. Incomplete CDR3 DNA: TGTGCCAGCAGTCTCGACAGCTAT. This sequence encodes CASSLDSY. The entire CDR3 protein reads CASSLDSYEQYF.

In this sample, this clone turned up many times. Mouse gene names and germline throughout. The CDR3 is cut off 3 residues early in the read; its end comes from the germline J gene. Different DNA sequences within this sample yield the same CDR3. V is TRBV19 and J is TRBJ1-6; D not resolved. Being an ORF, TRBJ1-6 has a function that is uncertain. V gave up 2 bases and J gave up 5 bases, with 5 bases separating them. Germline CDR1 is FNHDT and CDR2 is SITEND (reference sequence). This CDR3 has 13 residues. The CDR3 spells CASSIQNNSPLYF. The CDR3 bases that were read are TGTGCCAGCAGTATCCAGAATAATTCGCCC.

Turning to this clone: Gene names and germline refer to mouse. The read falls 4 residues short of the CDR3 end, and the missing part is taken from the germline J gene. This chain uses TRBV13-2 with TRBJ1-2; no definite D call. Looked up from germline, CDR1 is NNHNN and CDR2 is SYGAGS (reference sequence). V gave up 1 base and J gave up 4 bases, with 8 bases separating them. There are 13 residues in the CDR3. The part of the CDR3 DNA that was read is TGTGCCAGCGGTGATATTCCAGTCTCC. Translating gives CASGDIPVS. The whole CDR3 protein is CASGDIPVSDYTF.

This clone was counted between two and nine times. Gene names are the mouse ones. The read terminates 4 residues ahead of where the CDR3 ends, so the germline J gene completes it. The chain joins TRBV13-2 to TRBJ2-3; TRBD2 aligns across 9 bases. CDR3 size: 16 residues. J lost 1 base, V lost 4 bases, and 7 bases had no gene match. CDR1 and CDR2 from the germline V gene are NNHNN and SYGAGS (reference sequence). Partial CDR3 DNA: TGTGCCAGCGGTCGTCACTGGGGGGCCCGTGCAGAA. Translation gives CASGRHWGARAE. The entire CDR3 protein reads CASGRHWGARAETLYF.

This clone has ten or more counts. The listed genes are named as in mouse. The missing CDR3 end, 4 residues past where the read stops, is filled in from the germline J gene. The genes are TRBV17 and TRBJ2-5; 8 nucleotides align to TRBD2. V was clipped by 6 bases and J by 1 base; unmatched bases: 3. This CDR3 comprises 14 residues. CDR1 MNHDT and CDR2 YYDKIL come from the germline V gene. CDR3 bases read: TGTGCTAGCAGCCTGGGGGGCTACCAAGAC. It translates to CASSLGGYQD. The complete CDR3 protein is CASSLGGYQDTQYF. The full variable domain, completed using reference TRBV17 and TRBJ2-5, is DTTVKQNPRYKLARVGKPVNLICSQTMNHDTMYWYQKKPNQAPKLLLFYYDKILNREADTFEKFQSSRPNNSFCSLYIGSAGLEYSAMYLCASSLGGYQDTQYFGPGTRLLVL.

This clone was counted only a few times. Genes and germline are mouse. The read ends 4 residues early relative to the CDR3; the germline J gene fills the gap. The V gene is TRBV2, the J gene TRBJ1-2, with a tentative D call TRBD1 (5 bases). V was pared by 1 base and J by 0 bases, with 6 bases between. The CDR3 loop spans 14 amino acids. Germline V gives CDR1 LGHNA, CDR2 YSYQKL. This CDR3 is CASSQGRANSDYTF. The sequenced CDR3 bases are TGTGCCAGCAGCCAAGGCAGGGCAAACTCC.

The sample holds a few counts of this clone. Mouse names are used for the genes. The CDR3 end falls 4 residues outside the read, so it is completed with the germline J gene. At the DNA level, this CDR3 is encoded by other sequences in the same sample as well. The chain links TRBV13-1 to TRBJ2-5, with 11 bases aligning to TRBD2. The CDR3 is 13 amino acids. CDR1 is NSHNY, CDR2 SYGAGN, per germline. Incomplete CDR3 DNA: TGTGCCAGCAGTCGACTGGGGGGGGAC. Translating gives CASSRLGGD. The entire CDR3 reads CASSRLGGDTQYF.

For this clone: The genes are named according to mouse. The read ends 3 residues before the CDR3 terminus; that terminus is restored from the germline J gene. This CDR3 is also generated by other DNA sequences in the sample. The V gene is TRBV19, the J gene TRBJ1-6; a possible D gene is TRBD1 (6 bases). TRBJ1-6 carries the ORF label, with uncertain function. The V gene lost 5 bases and the J gene lost 1 base, with 10 bases spanning the gap. The germline V gene encodes CDR1 FNHDT and CDR2 SITEND (reference sequence). This CDR3 comprises 15 residues. The sequenced CDR3 bases are TGTGCCAGCAGCAACAGGGACTCCTATAATTCGCCC. This sequence encodes CASSNRDSYNSP. The CDR3 reads in full as CASSNRDSYNSPLYF.

Of note for this clone: The genes and germline here are from mouse. Coverage ceases 3 residues before the CDR3 finishes, and the germline J gene fills in the end. V is TRBV13-3 and J is TRBJ1-6; 7 bases align to TRBD1. TRBJ1-6 is an ORF, and what it does is uncertain. V dropped 2 bases and J dropped 3; count of bases not matched to a gene: 2. CDR3 length: 15 amino acids. The germline CDR1 and CDR2 sequences are NNHDY and SYVADS. CDR3 bases read: TGTGCCAGCAGTGACAGGGGGTTCTATAATTCGCCC. This encodes CASSDRGFYNSP. The CDR3 reads in full as CASSDRGFYNSPLYF.

This clone was seen only a few times. The gene symbols are mouse symbols. Coverage ceases 4 residues before the CDR3 finishes, and the germline J gene fills in the end. The V call is TRBV5, the J call TRBJ2-3, with TRBD1 matching over 8 bases. The V gene's germline CDR1 is LGHNA and CDR2 YNLKQL (reference sequence). Trimming cost V 0 bases and J 0 bases; bases outside gene matches: 2. CDR3 size: 16 residues. CDR3 bases read: TGTGCCAGCAGCCAAGAGGACAGGGAAAGTGCAGAA. Encoded protein: CASSQEDRESAE. From start to end, the CDR3 is CASSQEDRESAETLYF.

As to this clone: The gene symbols are mouse symbols. The read finishes 4 residues shy of the CDR3 end, and the germline J gene is used to complete it. This rearrangement joins TRBV19 to TRBJ2-5, with 9 positions matching TRBD2. CDR1 and CDR2 from the germline V gene are FNHDT and SITEND (reference sequence). The CDR3 sequence is 14 residues long. CDR3 bases read: TGTGCCAGCAGTATGAGGGACTGGGAAGAC. Translating it yields CASSMRDWED. The whole CDR3 region reads CASSMRDWEDTQYF.

This clone turned up a few times. Each gene name is a mouse one. The CDR3 end lies 4 residues beyond the end of the read and is filled in from the germline J gene. Other DNA sequences within the sample encode an identical CDR3. V and J are TRBV5 and TRBJ1-2; D remains ambiguous. The CDR3 runs 13 residues. Looked up from germline, CDR1 is LGHNA and CDR2 is YNLKQL (reference sequence). Trimming cost V 1 base and J 2 bases, with 5 bases left between them. The CDR3 bases that were read are TGTGCCAGCAGCCAAGCTGGGAACTCC. Its protein is CASSQAGNS. The whole CDR3 protein is CASSQAGNSDYTF.

This clone was counted ten times or more. Gene names follow the mouse nomenclature. The read falls 4 residues short of the CDR3 end, and the missing part is taken from the germline J gene. This chain joins TRBV17 and TRBJ2-1; the D gene is possibly TRBD2 (6 bases). The CDR3 contains 13 residues. The germline V gene encodes CDR1 MNHDT and CDR2 YYDKIL. The part of the CDR3 DNA that was read is TGTGCCAGGCTGGGGTCTAACTATGCT. This encodes CARLGSNYA. The entire CDR3 protein is CARLGSNYAEQFF.

This clone was seen many times. Gene names and germline match the mouse. The missing CDR3 end, 3 residues past where the read stops, is filled in from the germline J gene. The chain combines TRBV13-1 with TRBJ1-6; D uncertain. TRBJ1-6 is annotated as an ORF whose role is uncertain. V lost 2 bases to trimming and J lost 5 bases, with 5 bases between them. The germline gives CDR1 NSHNY, CDR2 SYGAGN. The CDR3 is made up of 13 amino acids. The CDR3 loop reads CASSDKDNSPLYF. The sequenced CDR3 bases are TGTGCCAGCAGTGACAAAGATAATTCGCCC.

As to this clone: Any gene name here is a mouse gene name. The CDR3 sequence: CAWSLGGSPSDYTF. Incomplete CDR3 DNA: TGTGCCTGGAGTCTTGGGGGGAGCCCCTCC. The gene calls are TRBV31 and TRBJ1-2; tentatively, D is TRBD1 (5 bases). Read data end 4 residues before the CDR3 end; the end is taken from the germline J gene. V lost 0 bases and J 4 bases, leaving 12 bases between the germline ends. Germline V gives CDR1 GKSSPN, CDR2 SITVG. This CDR3 is 14 amino acids long.

As to this clone: The genes are named according to mouse. The read finishes 4 residues shy of the CDR3 end, and the germline J gene is used to complete it. The chain combines TRBV13-1 with TRBJ1-2; weak D call: TRBD1 (5 bases). Germline CDR1 is NSHNY and CDR2 is SYGAGN. CDR3 length: 12 residues. The covered CDR3 bases are TGTGCCAGCGGGGGACTGGGGGGC. It is translated as CASGGLGG. The CDR3 reads in full as CASGGLGGDYTF.

Turning to this clone: The gene names given are mouse names. The CDR3 extends 4 residues past the end of the read, so its final part is completed from the germline J gene. Additional DNA sequences in this sample encode the identical CDR3. V usage is TRBV5 and J usage is TRBJ2-7, with 9 bases that match TRBD1. The length of the CDR3 is 14 residues. The germline V gene encodes CDR1 LGHNA and CDR2 YNLKQL (reference sequence). The sequenced CDR3 bases are TGTGCCAGCAGCCAAGATGGGACAGGGTAT. It codes for CASSQDGTGY. The CDR3 as a whole reads CASSQDGTGYEQYF.

The table lists this clone with a few counts. Mouse gene names and germline throughout. The read ends 4 residues shy of where the CDR3 ends; the end is completed using the germline J gene. The chain links TRBV13-1 to TRBJ2-2; D might be TRBD1 (6 bases). CDR1 and CDR2 from the germline V gene are NSHNY and SYGAGN. The V and J ends lost 5 bases and 0 bases respectively, with 14 bases between them. This CDR3 is built from 16 residues. The DNA read from the CDR3 is TGTGCCAGCAGGTCCGGGACAAATGCAAACACCGGG. This gives the protein CASRSGTNANTG. The full CDR3 reads CASRSGTNANTGQLYF.

This clone came up a few times. Germline and genes: mouse. This CDR3 is CASSGGQSGQNTLYF. The CDR3 bases that were read are TGTGCCAGCAGTGGGGGACAGTCTGGTCAAAAC. The rearrangement links TRBV13-1 to TRBJ2-4; 7 nucleotides agree with TRBD1. With the read ending 4 residues before the CDR3 end, the germline J gene is used to fill in that end. CDR3 length: 15 amino acids. V gave up 3 bases and J gave up 1 base; unmatched junction bases: 5. Looked up from germline, CDR1 is NSHNY and CDR2 is SYGAGN.

This clone was detected only a few times. Gene and germline names: mouse. The DNA ends 4 residues before the CDR3 does, and the rest of the CDR3 is filled in from the germline J gene. The chain uses TRBV31 and TRBJ2-1, with 7 bases fitting TRBD1. The V gene's germline CDR1 is GKSSPN and CDR2 SITVG. Trimming removed 7 bases from V and 1 base from J; junction bases left unmatched: 4. The CDR3 runs to 13 residues. CDR3 sequence reads: CAFVGQNYAEQFF. The CDR3 DNA, read in part, is TGTGCCTTTGTGGGACAGAACTATGCT.

As concerns this clone: Gene names follow the mouse nomenclature. The CDR3 here is CASSRDTQYF. Partial CDR3 DNA: TGTGCCAGCAGTAGGGAC. J is TRBJ2-5 and V is TRBV19; D unresolved. The observed sequence ends 4 residues before the CDR3 terminus, with the missing tail filled in from the germline J gene. This CDR3 is built from 10 residues. Germline V gene sequence: CDR1 FNHDT, CDR2 SITEND (reference sequence).

Details on this clone: Gene names are mouse gene names. The read gets to within 4 residues of the CDR3 end, and the germline J gene fills in the rest. This sample includes further DNA sequences coding for the same CDR3. J is TRBJ2-7 and V is TRBV17; 7 positions agree with TRBD1. This CDR3 has 12 residues. Per germline, CDR1 MNHDT and CDR2 YYDKIL. The CDR3 DNA, read in part, is TGTGCTAGCAGTCGGGACAGATAT. Its translation is CASSRDRY. The full CDR3 is CASSRDRYEQYF.

There are a few counts of this clone. Here the gene names and germline are mouse. The CDR3 is cut off 4 residues early in the read; its end comes from the germline J gene. The chain links TRBV13-1 to TRBJ1-1; maybe TRBD1 (5 bases). V was clipped by 0 bases and J by 0 bases, with 9 bases between them. The CDR3 totals 15 residues. The germline CDR1 and CDR2 sequences are NSHNY and SYGAGN. The part of the CDR3 DNA that was read is TGTGCCAGCAGTGATGCTTGGGGGACAAACACA. This gives the protein CASSDAWGTNT. The full CDR3 protein is CASSDAWGTNTEVFF.

This clone was observed a few times. Genes and germline are mouse. The CDR3 end lies 3 residues beyond the end of the read and is filled in from the germline J gene. The chain has TRBV13-1 and TRBJ1-6; tentatively, D is TRBD1 (5 bases). TRBJ1-6 falls under the ORF class, with uncertain function. Germline assignment: CDR1 NSHNY and CDR2 SYGAGN. CDR3 length: 12 residues. CDR3 DNA, as far as it was read: TGTGCCAGCAGTGAAGGGGTTTGGCCC. It codes for CASSEGVWP. The entire CDR3 is CASSEGVWPLYF.

A few counts support this clone. The gene symbols are mouse symbols. The read stops 4 residues short of the end of the CDR3; the missing end is completed from the germline J gene. The rearrangement links TRBV5 to TRBJ2-2; TRBD2 matches at 7 bases. Germline CDR1 and CDR2: LGHNA and YNLKQL (reference sequence). This CDR3 spans 14 amino acids. V shed 4 bases and J 2 bases; nucleotides not matched to a gene: 1. The sequenced part of the CDR3 DNA is TGTGCCAGCAGCCCACTGGGGAACACCGGG. It translates to CASSPLGNTG. The whole CDR3 is CASSPLGNTGQLYF.

This clone was observed a few times. The listed genes are named as in mouse. The CDR3 extends 4 residues past the end of the read, so its final part is completed from the germline J gene. The chain recombines TRBV13-3 with TRBJ2-1; unclear D gene. There are 14 residues in the CDR3. Germline V CDR1 and CDR2: NNHDY, SYVADS. The V end lost 0 bases, the J end lost 1 base, and 5 bases lay between the germline ends. The CDR3 loop reads CASSDAQNYAEQFF. CDR3 DNA, as far as it was read: TGTGCCAGCAGTGATGCACAAAACTATGCT.